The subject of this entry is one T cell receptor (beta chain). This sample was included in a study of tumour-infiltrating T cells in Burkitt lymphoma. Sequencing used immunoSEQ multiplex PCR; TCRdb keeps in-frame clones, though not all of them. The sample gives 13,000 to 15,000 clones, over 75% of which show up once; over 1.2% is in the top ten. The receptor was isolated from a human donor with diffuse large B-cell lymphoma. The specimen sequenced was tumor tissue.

The CDR3 sequence: CASSSDGQETQYF. The CDR3 DNA follows: TGCGCCAGCAGCTCGGACGGTCAAGAGACCCAGTACTTC. The chain has TRBV5-1 and TRBJ2-5; D ambiguous. Germline V gene data show CDR1 as SGHRS and CDR2 as YFSETQ. V was pared by 3 bases and J by 2 bases, with 8 bases between. The CDR3 spans 13 residues.